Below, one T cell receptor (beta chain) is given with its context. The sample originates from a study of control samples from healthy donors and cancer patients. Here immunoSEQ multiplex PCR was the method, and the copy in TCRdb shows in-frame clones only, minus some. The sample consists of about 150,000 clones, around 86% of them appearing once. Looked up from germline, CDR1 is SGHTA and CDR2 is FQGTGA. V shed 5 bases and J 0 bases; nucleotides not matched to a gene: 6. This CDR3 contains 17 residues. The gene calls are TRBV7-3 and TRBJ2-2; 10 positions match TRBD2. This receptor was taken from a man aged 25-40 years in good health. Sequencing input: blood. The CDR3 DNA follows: TGTGCCAGCAGCCCGATCCTAGCGGGGGCGAACACCGGGGAGCTGTTTTTT. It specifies CASSPILAGANTGELFF. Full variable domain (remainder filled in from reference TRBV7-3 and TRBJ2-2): GAGVSQTPSNKVTEKGKYVELRCDPISGHTALYWYRQSLGQGPEFLIYFQGTGAADDSGLPNDRFFAVRPEGSVSTLKIQRTERGDSAVYLCASSPILAGANTGELFFGEGSRLTVL.